Listed below are T cell receptor beta chains from one sample, sequenced in a study of response to subunit inactivated influenza vaccine. Using its own MiXCR run on the RT-PCR reads, TCRdb lists one record per CDR3 protein. The profile shows 430,000 or so distinct CDR3 sequences, approximately 11% of them singletons. The sample in question was PBMCs from blood, obtained about 6 weeks after vaccination. The receptors here all came from a man aged 50 to 60 who received an inactivated influenza vaccine. The CDR3 runs from the conserved cysteine through the conserved F or W. A D gene is named only where the DNA matches it firmly. For some rows the clone size is stated as once, few or many, or as a class when expanded; others skip it.

cdr3_aa	cdr3_nt	v_call	j_call	clone_size	d_call
CASSLRLAGGYEQYF	TGCGCCAGCAGCTTGCGGCTAGCGGGGGGCTACGAGCAGTACTTC	TRBV5-1	TRBJ2-7	NA	TRBD2
CASSLGFSGNYNEQFF	TGCGCCAGCAGCTTGGGCTTTAGCGGGAATTACAATGAGCAGTTCTTC	TRBV5-1	TRBJ2-1	few	TRBD2
CASSPQGPGSPQHF	TGTGCCAGCAGCCCACAGGGTCCCGGGTCGCCCCAGCATTTT	TRBV12-3/TRBV12-4	TRBJ1-5	few	NA
CASRLAGESGNEQFF	TGTGCCAGCCGGTTAGCGGGAGAATCGGGAAATGAGCAGTTCTTC	TRBV28	TRBJ2-1	NA	TRBD2
CASSYSGTGFSGANVLTF	TGTGCCAGCAGTTACTCGGGGACAGGGTTCTCCGGGGCCAACGTCCTGACTTTC	TRBV6-5	TRBJ2-6	few	TRBD1
CASIPSSAVNYGYTF	TGTGCCAGCATCCCTAGCTCGGCGGTGAACTATGGCTACACCTTC	TRBV7-9	TRBJ1-2	NA	NA
CASSFPGEETQYF	TGTGCCAGCAGTTTCCCAGGGGAAGAGACCCAGTACTTC	TRBV6-5	TRBJ2-5	many	NA
CSVYTGTGATEAFF	TGCAGCGTATATACCGGGACAGGGGCCACTGAAGCTTTCTTT	TRBV29-1	TRBJ1-1	many	TRBD1
CSASVRGSYGYTF	TGCAGTGCTAGTGTGAGGGGCAGCTATGGCTACACCTTC	TRBV20-1	TRBJ1-2	few	NA
CASSGTSGINEQFF	TGTGCCAGTTCCGGGACTAGCGGGATCAATGAGCAGTTCTTC	TRBV27	TRBJ2-1	NA	TRBD2
CASSPGQATYTEVFF	TGTGCCAGCAGCCCCGGACAGGCGACGTACACTGAAGTTTTCTTT	TRBV5-4	TRBJ1-1	NA	TRBD1
CASRTTGFATNEKLFF	TGTGCCAGCAGGACGACAGGGTTCGCGACTAATGAAAAACTGTTTTTT	TRBV27	TRBJ1-4	few	TRBD1
CASSVNVLTNTGELFF	TGTGCCAGCAGCGTGAACGTTTTAACGAACACCGGGGAGCTGTTTTTT	TRBV9	TRBJ2-2	NA	NA
CAGSLRSGRYEQYF	TGTGCCGGCAGTTTAAGATCCGGACGGTACGAGCAGTACTTC	TRBV12-3/TRBV12-4	TRBJ2-7	few	NA
CASSPSTGGQEKLFF	TGTGCCAGCTCACCTTCGACAGGGGGGCAGGAAAAACTGTTTTTT	TRBV18	TRBJ1-4	NA	TRBD1
CASSPGLAGGETGELFF	TGTGCCAGCAGCCCGGGACTAGCGGGGGGTGAGACCGGGGAGCTGTTTTTT	TRBV7-2	TRBJ2-2	few	TRBD2
CASTYNEQFF	TGTGCCAGCACCTACAATGAGCAGTTCTTC	TRBV27	TRBJ2-1	many	NA
CASSTLGPFRDYEQYF	TGTGCCAGCAGTACCCTGGGACCCTTCCGTGACTACGAGCAGTACTTC	TRBV6-2/TRBV6-3	TRBJ2-7	few	NA
CASSKCGTAGRPNTGELFF	TGTGCCAGCAGCAAGTGCGGGACGGCAGGACGACCGAACACCGGGGAGCTGTTTTTT	TRBV21-1	TRBJ2-2	NA	NA
CASSFLRLADSYEQYF	TGTGCCAGCAGCTTTCTTCGGCTAGCGGACTCCTACGAGCAGTACTTC	TRBV7-2	TRBJ2-7	many	TRBD2
CASGQGAEGNTIYF	TGCGCCAGCGGGCAGGGGGCGGAAGGAAACACCATATATTTT	TRBV5-1	TRBJ1-3	NA	TRBD1
CASSLPRRNTEAFF	TGTGCCAGCAGCTTGCCCAGGCGCAACACTGAAGCTTTCTTT	TRBV5-6	TRBJ1-1	few	NA
CASSHTGEANYGYTF	TGCGCCAGCAGCCACACAGGGGAAGCTAACTATGGCTACACCTTC	TRBV5-1	TRBJ1-2	few	TRBD1
CASSLSNRPVYNEQFF	TGTGCCAGCAGTTTATCGAACAGACCGGTTTACAATGAGCAGTTCTTC	TRBV27	TRBJ2-1	few	NA
CASRRDRSYTF	TGTGCCAGCAGGAGGGACAGAAGCTACACCTTC	TRBV12-3/TRBV12-4	TRBJ1-2	NA	TRBD1
CSARALAGGLLEQYF	TGCAGTGCTAGAGCTCTAGCGGGGGGGCTTCTCGAGCAGTACTTC	TRBV20-1	TRBJ2-7	few	TRBD2
CASSTSYNEQFF	TGTGCCAGCAGCACTAGCTACAATGAGCAGTTCTTC	TRBV12-3/TRBV12-4	TRBJ2-1	few	NA
CSATHRGQDYGYTF	TGCAGTGCTACCCACAGGGGGCAGGACTATGGCTACACCTTC	TRBV20-1	TRBJ1-2	many	TRBD1
CASSSRPGLGEGDTQYF	TGTGCCAGCAGCTCGCGACCGGGACTGGGAGAGGGAGATACGCAGTATTTT	TRBV7-2	TRBJ2-3	NA	NA
CSARVRARGEAFF	TGCAGTGCTAGAGTCAGGGCCCGGGGTGAAGCTTTCTTT	TRBV20-1	TRBJ1-1	many	NA
CASSSDRGDEQFF	TGTGCCAGCAGTTCCGACAGGGGAGATGAGCAGTTCTTC	TRBV6-5	TRBJ2-1	many	TRBD1
CASSSARADTQYF	TGTGCCAGTAGTTCCGCTAGAGCAGATACGCAGTATTTT	TRBV19	TRBJ2-3	NA	NA
CASSTSYEQYF	TGTGCCAGCAGTACATCCTACGAGCAGTACTTC	TRBV28	TRBJ2-7	many	NA
CASRRKGNSYEQYF	TGTGCCAGCAGAAGGAAGGGGAATTCCTACGAGCAGTACTTC	TRBV6-2/TRBV6-3	TRBJ2-7	many	NA
CASSPAVGQPQHF	TGTGCCAGCAGCCCAGCAGTCGGTCAGCCCCAGCATTTT	TRBV7-2	TRBJ1-5	few	NA
CASSVRTGGAYEQYF	TGTGCCAGCAGTGTTAGGACAGGGGGAGCCTACGAGCAGTACTTC	TRBV28	TRBJ2-7	NA	TRBD1
CASSPSLENTEAFF	TGCGCCAGCAGCCCCTCCTTAGAGAACACTGAAGCTTTCTTT	TRBV5-1	TRBJ1-1	NA	NA
CASSFPGKNYGYTF	TGTGCCAGCAGCTTCCCAGGGAAGAACTATGGCTACACCTTC	TRBV7-9	TRBJ1-2	NA	NA
CASSQDRSQGQETQYF	TGCGCCAGCAGCCAAGATCGAAGTCAGGGCCAAGAGACCCAGTACTTC	TRBV4-3	TRBJ2-5	few	NA
CSASDLRSQETQYF	TGCAGTGCTAGCGACCTTAGGTCCCAAGAGACCCAGTACTTC	TRBV20-1	TRBJ2-5	few	NA
CATSIDRGLSYEQYF	TGTGCCACCAGCATTGACAGGGGGTTATCCTACGAGCAGTACTTC	TRBV15	TRBJ2-7	NA	TRBD1
CASSELIEQFF	TGTGCCAGCAGTGAACTCATTGAGCAGTTCTTC	TRBV25-1	TRBJ2-1	NA	NA
CASSQAGWDGWTDTQYF	TGTGCCAGCAGCCAAGCGGGATGGGACGGGTGGACAGATACGCAGTATTTT	TRBV3-1	TRBJ2-3	few	NA
CSVDSSYYGYTF	TGCAGCGTTGATTCTTCCTACTATGGCTACACCTTC	TRBV29-1	TRBJ1-2	NA	NA
CASTEGNSPLHF	TGCGCCAGCACGGAGGGTAATTCACCCCTCCACTTT	TRBV5-1	TRBJ1-6	many	NA
CASSRDRNTEAFF	TGTGCCAGCAGCCGGGACAGGAACACTGAAGCTTTCTTT	TRBV7-2	TRBJ1-1	many	TRBD1
CASTAPYRDLQETQYF	TGTGCCAGCACCGCCCCTTACCGGGACTTGCAAGAGACCCAGTACTTC	TRBV7-2	TRBJ2-5	NA	NA
CASSQDHSRTEAFF	TGCGCCAGCAGCCAAGATCACAGCAGGACTGAAGCTTTCTTT	TRBV4-3	TRBJ1-1	NA	NA
CSARFRDYLRYF	TGCAGTGCGCGGTTCCGGGACTACCTAAGGTATTTT	TRBV20-1	TRBJ2-3	many	TRBD2
CASSYFGRDNSPLHF	TGTGCCAGCAGTTACTTCGGACGGGATAATTCACCCCTCCACTTT	TRBV6-5	TRBJ1-6	NA	NA
CASSKRRDIPRVYNEQFF	TGTGCCAGCAGCAAAAGGAGGGACATCCCGCGGGTCTACAATGAGCAGTTCTTC	TRBV11-1	TRBJ2-1	NA	NA
CASSLPGTSGTYEQYF	TGTGCCAGCAGCTTACCCGGGACTAGCGGCACTTACGAGCAGTACTTC	TRBV7-2	TRBJ2-7	many	TRBD2
CASSERRGLTSSYNEQFF	TGTGCCAGCAGTGAACGTCGTGGTCTCACAAGCTCCTACAATGAGCAGTTCTTC	TRBV6-1	TRBJ2-1	many	NA